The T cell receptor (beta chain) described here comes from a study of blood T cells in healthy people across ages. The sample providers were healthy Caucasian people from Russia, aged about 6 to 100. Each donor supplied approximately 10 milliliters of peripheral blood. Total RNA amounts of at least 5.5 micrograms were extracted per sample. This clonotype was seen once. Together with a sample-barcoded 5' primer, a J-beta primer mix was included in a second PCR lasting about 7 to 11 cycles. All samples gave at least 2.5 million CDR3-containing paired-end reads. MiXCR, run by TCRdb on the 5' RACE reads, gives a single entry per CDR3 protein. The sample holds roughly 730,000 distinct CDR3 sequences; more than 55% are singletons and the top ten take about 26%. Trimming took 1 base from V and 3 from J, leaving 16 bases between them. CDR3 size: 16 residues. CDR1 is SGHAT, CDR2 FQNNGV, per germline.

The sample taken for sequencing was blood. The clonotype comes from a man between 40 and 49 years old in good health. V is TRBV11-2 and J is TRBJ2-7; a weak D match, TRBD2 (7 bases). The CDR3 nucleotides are TGTGCCAGCAGCTTAGTATCCGGGGGGCCCAACTACGAGCAGTACTTC. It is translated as CASSLVSGGPNYEQYF.